The T cell receptor (beta chain) under discussion was sequenced for a study of cytomegalovirus exposure and HLA in healthy donors. Overall study results and limits: Relative to equally common others, HLA-associated TCR beta chains showed greater clonal expansion in a later analysis. There were a few CMV-associated chains whose specificity for CMV antigens was confirmed in vitro. Later analysis identified about 17,000 TCR beta sequences associated with HLA alleles, using a false discovery rate threshold of 0.05.

Healthy people donating bone marrow made up the donors. PCR used 60 Vbeta primers and 13 Jbeta primers. Measured with immunoSEQ multiplex PCR; TCRdb has only the in-frame clones, and not every one. Of around 160,000 clones listed, almost 80% are singletons. On this clone itself: The antigen remains undetermined.

The sample was PBMCs. This TCR came from a woman aged 40 to 55 in good health and CMV-seropositive.

CDR3 sequence: CASSLRRQGLPTGELFF. CDR3 DNA: TGTGCCAGCAGCCTCCGCCGACAGGGTCTACCCACCGGGGAGCTGTTTTTT. This chain connects TRBV7-3 to TRBJ2-2; 7 nucleotides align to TRBD1. The V gene's germline CDR1 is SGHTA and CDR2 FQGTGA. The CDR3 loop spans 17 amino acids. V shed 5 bases and J 4 bases; nucleotides not matched to a gene: 13.